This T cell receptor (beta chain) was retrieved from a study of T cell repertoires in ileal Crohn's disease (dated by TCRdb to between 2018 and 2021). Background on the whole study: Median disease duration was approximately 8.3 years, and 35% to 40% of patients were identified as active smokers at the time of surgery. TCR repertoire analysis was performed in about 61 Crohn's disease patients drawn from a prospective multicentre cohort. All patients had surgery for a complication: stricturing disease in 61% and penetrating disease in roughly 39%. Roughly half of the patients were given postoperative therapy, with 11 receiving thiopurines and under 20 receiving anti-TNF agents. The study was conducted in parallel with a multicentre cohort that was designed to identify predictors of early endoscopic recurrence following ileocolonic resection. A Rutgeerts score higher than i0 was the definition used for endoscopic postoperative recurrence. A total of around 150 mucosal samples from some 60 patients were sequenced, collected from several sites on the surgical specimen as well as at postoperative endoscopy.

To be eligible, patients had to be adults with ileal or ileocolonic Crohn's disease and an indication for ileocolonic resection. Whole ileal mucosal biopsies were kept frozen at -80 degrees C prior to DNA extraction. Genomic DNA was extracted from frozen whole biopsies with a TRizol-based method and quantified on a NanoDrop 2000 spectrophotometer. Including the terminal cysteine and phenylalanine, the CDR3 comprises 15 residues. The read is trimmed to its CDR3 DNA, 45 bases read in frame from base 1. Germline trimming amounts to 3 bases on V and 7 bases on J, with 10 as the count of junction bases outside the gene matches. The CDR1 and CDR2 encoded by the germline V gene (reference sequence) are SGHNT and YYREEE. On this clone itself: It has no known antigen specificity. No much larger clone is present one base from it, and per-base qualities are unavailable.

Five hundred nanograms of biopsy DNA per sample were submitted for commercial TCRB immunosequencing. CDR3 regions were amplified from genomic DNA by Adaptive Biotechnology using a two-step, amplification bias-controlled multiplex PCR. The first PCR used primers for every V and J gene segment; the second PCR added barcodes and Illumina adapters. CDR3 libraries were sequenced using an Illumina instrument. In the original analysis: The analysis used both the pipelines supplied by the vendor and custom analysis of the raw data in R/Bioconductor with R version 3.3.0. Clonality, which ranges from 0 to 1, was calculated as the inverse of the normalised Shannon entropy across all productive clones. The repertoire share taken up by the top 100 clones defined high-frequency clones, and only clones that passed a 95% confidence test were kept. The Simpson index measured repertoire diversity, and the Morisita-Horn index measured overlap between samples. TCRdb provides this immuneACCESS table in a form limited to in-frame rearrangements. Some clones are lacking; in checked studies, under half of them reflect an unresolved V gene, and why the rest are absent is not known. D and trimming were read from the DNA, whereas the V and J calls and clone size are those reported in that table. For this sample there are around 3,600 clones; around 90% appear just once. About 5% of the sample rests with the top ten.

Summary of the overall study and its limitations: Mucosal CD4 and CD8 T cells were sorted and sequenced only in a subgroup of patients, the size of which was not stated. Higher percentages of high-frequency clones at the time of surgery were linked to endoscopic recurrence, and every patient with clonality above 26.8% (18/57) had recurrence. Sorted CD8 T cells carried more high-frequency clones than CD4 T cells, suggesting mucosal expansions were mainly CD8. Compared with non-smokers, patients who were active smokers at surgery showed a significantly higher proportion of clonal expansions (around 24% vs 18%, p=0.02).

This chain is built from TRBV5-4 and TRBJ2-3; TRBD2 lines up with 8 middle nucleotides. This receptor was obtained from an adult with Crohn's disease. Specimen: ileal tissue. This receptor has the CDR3 CASSSEGGGSYTQYF. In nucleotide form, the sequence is TGTGCCAGCAGCTCGGAAGGCGGGGGGTCCTATACGCAGTATTTT.